Described below is a single T cell receptor beta chain sequence and its context. The junction shows a germline mismatch at one end, possibly a read error. The record originates from a study of blood T cell repertoires in COVID-19. Across the whole study: Sites in the United States, Italy and Spain provided acute and convalescent COVID-19 samples.

In germline, CDR1 is MGHRA, CDR2 YSYEKL. CDR3 length: 17 residues. Per the authors' pipeline: For nucleated cells, counts were estimated from reference gene primer amplification. Repertoires were generated with immunoSEQ multiplex PCR, while TCRdb's copy carries only in-frame clones and drops some. V and J calls plus clone size are reproduced from that table; the DNA served to infer D and trimming. The sample records approximately 300,000 clones, about 89% being singletons. The chain carries TRBV4-1 and TRBJ2-7, with 8 bases identical to TRBD2. This receptor was identified in a man aged 30-40 years with acute or convalescent COVID-19. The specimen sequenced was peripheral blood. The CDR3 sequence is CARSLTTGGGGSYEQYF. CDR3 nucleotides: TGCGCCCGCAGCCTAACGACCGGGGGCGGGGGGTCCTACGAGCAGTACTTC.